Listed here are 27 T cell receptor beta chains from one sample, sequenced in a study of blood T cell repertoires in COVID-19. Sequencing used immunoSEQ multiplex PCR; TCRdb keeps in-frame clones, though not all of them. The sample contains some 100,000 clones, 90% of which appear only once. The sequencing input was peripheral blood. These receptors were obtained from a human donor in a cohort sampled during active COVID-19.

V and J are TRBV6-2 or TRBV6-3 and TRBJ2-7; the D gene is possibly TRBD2 (6 bases). From germline, CDR1 is MNHEY and CDR2 SVGEGT. Trimming took 6 bases from V and 9 from J, leaving 18 bases between them. This CDR3 has 13 amino acids. In DNA form, the CDR3 reads TGTGCCAGCAGCCTCACCCCCCCCGGGGGGCAGTACTTC. Translation gives CASSLTPPGGQYF.

The CDR3 DNA is TGTGCCACCAGCAGAGATTCGGCAGGGGGACGGGGCTACACCTTC. Protein: CATSRDSAGGRGYTF. This chain uses TRBV15 with TRBJ1-2; 7 nucleotides align to TRBD1. This CDR3 region has 15 residues. Germline CDR1 LNHNV, CDR2 YYDKDF (reference sequence). Trimming removed 0 bases from V and 8 bases from J; junction bases left unmatched: 9.

This chain connects TRBV7-9 to TRBJ1-3, with a tentative D call TRBD1 (5 bases). There are 15 residues in the CDR3. V was pared by 5 bases and J by 0 bases, with 11 bases between. CDR1 and CDR2 (germline): SEHNR, FQNEAQ (reference sequence). CDR3 in DNA: TGTGCCAGCAGCCTACAGGTTCGCTCTGGAAACACCATATATTTT. Protein sequence: CASSLQVRSGNTIYF.

The chain couples TRBV5-6 to TRBJ1-2; D is possibly TRBD1 (5 bases). V was shortened by 4 bases and J by 4 bases, with 17 bases between the two germline ends. Germline CDR1 SGHDT, CDR2 YYEEEE. The CDR3 extends over 15 amino acids. CDR3 coding DNA: TGTGCCAGCAGCCCCTGGCGCCAGACAGTCTATGGCTACACCTTC. This codes for CASSPWRQTVYGYTF. Based on the CDR3 plus reference TRBV5-6 and TRBJ1-2, the full variable domain is DAGVTQSPTHLIKTRGQQVTLRCSPKSGHDTVSWYQQALGQGPQFIFQYYEEEERQRGNFPDRFSGHQFPNYSSELNVNALLLGDSALYLCASSPWRQTVYGYTFGSGTRLTVV.

The chain recombines TRBV4-2 with TRBJ2-1, with a weak D call TRBD2 (6 bases). This CDR3 spans 16 amino acids. Looked up from germline, CDR1 is LGHNA and CDR2 is YNFKEQ. V lost 0 bases and J lost 2, with 11 bases in between. The CDR3 loop is CASSQEGGNAYNEQFF. The DNA of the CDR3 is TGTGCCAGCAGCCAAGAGGGGGGAAACGCCTACAATGAGCAGTTCTTC.

The chain couples TRBV21-1 to TRBJ2-4; the table names TRBD2, a call not compared with the DNA. TRBV21-1 is a known pseudogene. The CDR3 has 16 amino acids. Here the CDR3 reads CASSKGGCGSLNIQYF. The CDR3, as DNA: TGTGCCAGCAGCAAAGGGGGCTGCGGGAGTCTAAACATTCAGTACTTC.

J is TRBJ2-1 and V is TRBV15; no clear D gene. The length of the CDR3 is 13 residues. V dropped 5 bases and J dropped 10 bases, with 15 bases sitting between them. CDR1 and CDR2 from the germline V gene are LNHNV and YYDKDF (reference sequence). Written as DNA, the CDR3 is TGTGCCACCAGCCAATTTCCCGGGTCGGAGCAGTTCTTC. Encoded protein: CATSQFPGSEQFF.

The chain is built from TRBV6-6 and TRBJ2-1, with no clear D. V dropped 2 bases and J dropped 9 bases, with 8 bases sitting between them. CDR1 MNHNY and CDR2 SVGAGI come from the germline V gene (reference sequence). There are 12 residues in the CDR3. The CDR3 reads CASSYSFSEQFF. The DNA of the CDR3 is TGTGCCAGCAGTTACAGTTTCAGTGAGCAGTTCTTC.

The chain uses TRBV11-1 and TRBJ2-5, with 9 bases that match TRBD1. Germline V lookup: CDR1 SGHAT, CDR2 FQDESV (reference sequence). V lost 7 bases and J lost 4; bases outside the gene matches: 4. This CDR3 has 13 residues. Written as DNA, the CDR3 is TGTGCCAGCACCCAGGACAGGGGAGAGACCCAGTACTTC. Protein product: CASTQDRGETQYF.

This chain uses TRBV2 with TRBJ2-7, with 7 positions matching TRBD2. Losses at the gene ends were 0 bases for V and 7 bases for J; bases not matched to a gene: 3. The CDR3 loop spans 13 amino acids. CDR1 is SNHLY and CDR2 is FYNNEI in the germline V gene. The CDR3 loop reads CASSEAGGGEQYF. CDR3 nucleotide sequence: TGTGCCAGCAGTGAAGCTGGGGGAGGGGAGCAGTACTTC.

The chain is built from TRBV5-1 and TRBJ2-5, with D uncertain. CDR3 length equals 15 residues. Per germline, CDR1 SGHRS and CDR2 YFSETQ. V was pared by 0 bases and J by 4 bases, with 13 bases between. CDR3 nucleotides: TGCGCCAGCAGCTTGGGAGATTTTCTCGGAGAGACCCAGTACTTC. Translating it yields CASSLGDFLGETQYF.

The chain uses TRBV27 and TRBJ1-1; the D is unclear. The germline gives CDR1 MNHEY, CDR2 SMNVEV (reference sequence). CDR3 length: 12 residues. The V end was cut by 6 bases, the J end by 5 bases, with 10 bases between. CDR3 sequence (DNA): TGTGCCAGCAGGTCTTCGGGGACTGAAGCTTTCTTT. It translates to CASRSSGTEAFF.

This sequence joins TRBV6-5 and TRBJ2-7; the match to TRBD2 covers 11 bases. Germline CDR1 reads MNHEY; CDR2 reads SVGAGI. The trim removed 6 bases at V and 3 bases at J, leaving 4 bases unmatched. The CDR3 extends over 14 amino acids. The CDR3 coding sequence is TGTGCCAGCAGCGGGACTAGCGGCAACTACGAGCAGTACTTC. Translated: CASSGTSGNYEQYF.

The chain uses TRBV10-3 and TRBJ2-1, with 15 bases that match TRBD2. With 3 bases clipped from V and 0 bases from J, the junction kept 9 bases outside the gene matches. The CDR3 extends over 20 amino acids. Germline V CDR1 and CDR2: ENHRY, SYGVKD. The CDR3 here is CAISDPGLAGGPSSYNEQFF. The CDR3 nucleotides are TGTGCCATCAGTGATCCCGGACTAGCGGGGGGGCCGAGCTCCTACAATGAGCAGTTCTTC.

Concerning this clone: This same CDR3 is encoded by further DNA sequences in the sample. V usage is TRBV28 and J usage is TRBJ2-5; unclear D gene. V dropped 2 bases and J dropped 5 bases, with 3 bases sitting between them. Germline loops: CDR1 MDHEN, CDR2 SYDVKM. This CDR3 has 11 amino acids. CDR3 bases: TGTGCCAGCAGTTTAGAGGAGACCCAGTACTTC. It encodes CASSLEETQYF.

This chain joins TRBV13 and TRBJ2-2; 12 nucleotides align to TRBD2. V gave up 5 bases and J gave up 0 bases; unmatched junction bases: 7. CDR3 length equals 18 residues. CDR1 and CDR2 from the germline V gene are PRHDT and FYEKMQ (reference sequence). CDR3 loop: CASSPRLAGASNTGELFF. CDR3 nucleotide sequence: TGTGCCAGCAGCCCCCGACTAGCGGGGGCCTCGAACACCGGGGAGCTGTTTTTT.

This chain joins TRBV14 and TRBJ2-7; TRBD1 matches at 9 bases. This CDR3 region has 20 residues. Looked up from germline, CDR1 is SGHDN and CDR2 is FVKESK. The V gene end was trimmed by 1 base and the J gene end by 0 bases; junction bases not matched to a gene: 16. CDR3 DNA sequence: TGTGCCAGCAGCCAAGGTAGTTCGGGACAGGGATTTCTAAGCTCCTACGAGCAGTACTTC. This encodes CASSQGSSGQGFLSSYEQYF.

This clone came up a few times. This chain links TRBV3-1 (or the pseudogene TRBV3-2) with TRBJ2-7; D not resolved. Germline assignment: CDR1 LGHDT and CDR2 YNNKEL (reference sequence). The CDR3 totals 12 residues. Trimming removed 1 base at V and 7 bases at J, with 8 bases between. The CDR3: CASSQGNLEQYF. CDR3 DNA: TGTGCCAGCAGCCAAGGAAACTTAGAGCAGTACTTC.

V usage is TRBV19 and J usage is TRBJ2-1; 10 positions agree with TRBD2. The CDR3 length is 14 residues. Per germline, CDR1 LNHDA and CDR2 SQIVND (reference sequence). Germline trimming cut 5 bases from V and 12 bases from J; bases unmatched to any gene: 10. For the CDR3, the DNA is TGTGCCAGTAGTCAGGCGCCGAGCGGGGGGGTGCAGTTCTTC. Protein sequence: CASSQAPSGGVQFF.

The rearrangement joins TRBV11-2 to TRBJ2-1; 9 bases fit TRBD2. The CDR3 has 14 amino acids. Trimming took 3 bases from V and 9 from J; bases not matched to a gene: 6. CDR1 and CDR2 (germline): SGHAT, FQNNGV. CDR3 loop: CASSFGGGASEQFF. The CDR3 nucleotides are TGTGCCAGCAGCTTTGGCGGGGGGGCCAGTGAGCAGTTCTTC.

This rearrangement joins TRBV5-6 to TRBJ2-5; weak D call: TRBD1 (6 bases). This CDR3 contains 13 residues. Germline-derived CDR1 and CDR2 are SGHDT and YYEEEE. Trimming stripped 6 bases from V and 1 base from J, with 10 bases between. Written as DNA, the CDR3 is TGTGCCAGCACGAGGGACATCCAAGAGACCCAGTACTTC. Translated, it gives CASTRDIQETQYF. Full variable domain (remainder filled in from reference TRBV5-6 and TRBJ2-5): DAGVTQSPTHLIKTRGQQVTLRCSPKSGHDTVSWYQQALGQGPQFIFQYYEEEERQRGNFPDRFSGHQFPNYSSELNVNALLLGDSALYLCASTRDIQETQYFGPGTRLLVL.

This chain connects TRBV27 to TRBJ2-1, with TRBD2 identical over 15 bases. Germline V CDR1 and CDR2: MNHEY, SMNVEV (reference sequence). J lost 7 bases, V lost 5 bases, and 18 bases had no gene match. This CDR3 contains 20 residues. The CDR3 nucleotides are TGTGCCAGCAGTCCTAACTTCCGGACTAGCGGGAGGGCCCTTTTAAATGAGCAGTTCTTC. This sequence encodes CASSPNFRTSGRALLNEQFF.

This clone was detected a few times. The rearrangement links TRBV28 to TRBJ2-2; maybe TRBD2 (5 bases). Germline CDR1 MDHEN, CDR2 SYDVKM. CDR3 length equals 16 residues. V lost 4 bases and J 4 bases, leaving 16 bases between the germline ends. CDR3: CASSSKAWSGTGELFF. CDR3 in DNA: TGTGCCAGCAGTTCTAAGGCCTGGAGCGGCACCGGGGAGCTGTTTTTT.

This chain uses TRBV5-1 with TRBJ1-1; TRBD1 matches 12 bases. V shed 4 bases and J 4 bases; nucleotides not matched to a gene: 8. Germline assignment: CDR1 SGHRS and CDR2 YFSETQ. The CDR3 is made up of 16 amino acids. The CDR3 sequence: CASSPGTGGSSTEAFF. The CDR3 DNA follows: TGCGCCAGCAGCCCCGGGACAGGGGGCTCGAGCACTGAAGCTTTCTTT.

The rearrangement uses TRBV7-9 and TRBJ2-7; D gene uncertain. The CDR3 is 15 residues long. Germline CDR1 and CDR2: SEHNR and FQNEAQ (reference sequence). Between the trimmed V and J ends, which lost 5 bases and 1 base, there was a span of 15 bases. In DNA, the CDR3 is TGTGCCAGCAGCCCCGAGGATTCCCCTTCCTACGAGCAGTACTTC. Translation gives CASSPEDSPSYEQYF.

A remark on this clone: One end of the junction varies from germline; a read error may be responsible. This chain joins TRBV4-1 and TRBJ2-7; 8 bases match TRBD1. Germline assignment: CDR1 MGHRA and CDR2 YSYEKL. The CDR3 totals 16 residues. CDR3 sequence: CASSQSRTGNSHEQYF. CDR3 coding DNA: TGCGCCAGCAGCCAAAGCCGGACAGGGAACTCCCACGAGCAGTACTTC.

This clone was seen only a few times. The V gene is TRBV3-1 (or the pseudogene TRBV3-2), the J gene TRBJ1-5, with D possibly matching TRBD1 (5 bases). The CDR3 runs to 15 residues. V was cut by 1 base and J by 4 bases, with 11 bases left in between. Germline CDR1 LGHDT, CDR2 YNNKEL (reference sequence). Here the CDR3 DNA reads TGTGCCAGCAGCCAAGCAGTGGGGGGTAATCAGCCCCAGCATTTT. Translation gives CASSQAVGGNQPQHF.